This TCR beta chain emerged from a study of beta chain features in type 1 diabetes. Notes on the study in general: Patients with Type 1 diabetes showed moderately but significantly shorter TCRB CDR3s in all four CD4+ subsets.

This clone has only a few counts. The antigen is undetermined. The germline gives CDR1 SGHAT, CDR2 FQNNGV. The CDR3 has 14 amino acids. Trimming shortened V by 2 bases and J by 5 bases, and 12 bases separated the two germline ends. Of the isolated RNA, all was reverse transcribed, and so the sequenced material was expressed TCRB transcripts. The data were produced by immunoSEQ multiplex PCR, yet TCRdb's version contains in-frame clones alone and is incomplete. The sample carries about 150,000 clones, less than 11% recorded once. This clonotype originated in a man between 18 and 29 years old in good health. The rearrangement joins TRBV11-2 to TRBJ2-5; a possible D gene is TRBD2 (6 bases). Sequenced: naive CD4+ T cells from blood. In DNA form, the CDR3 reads TGTGCCAGCAGCTTAAGTATGGCGGGGGAGACCCAGTACTTC. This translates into CASSLSMAGETQYF.